The present T cell receptor (beta chain) was sequenced within a study of blood T cells in healthy people across ages. V lost 2 bases and J lost 10, with 18 bases in between. This CDR3 has 14 amino acids. Germline lookup yields CDR1 SGHRS and CDR2 YFSETQ. Then a second PCR, running about 7 to 11 cycles, was carried out with a sample-barcoded 5' primer and a J-beta primer mix. A single record per CDR3 protein comes from TCRdb applying MiXCR to the 5' RACE reads. Of hundreds of thousands of distinct CDR3 sequences in the sample, about 53% were seen once. Sequenced sample: blood. This clonotype originated in a man aged 80 or over in good health. The rearrangement links TRBV5-1 to TRBJ1-1; possible D gene TRBD1, 6 bases. The CDR3 loop reads CASSFRSGQRSAFF. In nucleotides, the CDR3 is TGCGCCAGCAGCTTTCGGTCGGGACAAAGATCAGCTTTCTTT.